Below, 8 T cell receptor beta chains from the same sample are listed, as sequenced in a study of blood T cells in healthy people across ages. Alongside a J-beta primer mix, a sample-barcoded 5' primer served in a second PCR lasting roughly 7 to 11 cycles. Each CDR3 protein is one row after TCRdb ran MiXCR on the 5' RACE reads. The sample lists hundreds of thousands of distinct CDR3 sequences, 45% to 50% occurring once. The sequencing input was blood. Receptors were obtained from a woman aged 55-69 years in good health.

In nucleotides, the CDR3 is TGCGCCAGCAGTGGGGGATTCCAGGGGAGCGGCACTGAAGCTTTCTTT. Its translation is CASSGGFQGSGTEAFF. The V call is TRBV5-1, the J call TRBJ1-1; possible D gene TRBD1, 6 bases. V shed 5 bases and J shed 4 bases, with 21 bases lying between them. This CDR3 comprises 16 residues. The germline V gene encodes CDR1 SGHRS and CDR2 YFSETQ.

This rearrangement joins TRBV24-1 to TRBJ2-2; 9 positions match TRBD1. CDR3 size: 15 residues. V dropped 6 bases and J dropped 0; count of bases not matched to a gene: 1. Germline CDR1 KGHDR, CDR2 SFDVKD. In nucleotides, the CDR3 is TGTGCCACCAGTAACAGGGGGCCGAACACCGGGGAGCTGTTTTTT. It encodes CATSNRGPNTGELFF.

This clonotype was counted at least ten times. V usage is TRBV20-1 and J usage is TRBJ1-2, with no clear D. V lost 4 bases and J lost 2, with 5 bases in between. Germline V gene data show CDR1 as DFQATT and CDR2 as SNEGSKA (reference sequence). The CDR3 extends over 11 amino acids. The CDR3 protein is CSATDNYGYTF. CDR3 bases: TGCAGTGCTACGGACAACTATGGCTACACCTTC.

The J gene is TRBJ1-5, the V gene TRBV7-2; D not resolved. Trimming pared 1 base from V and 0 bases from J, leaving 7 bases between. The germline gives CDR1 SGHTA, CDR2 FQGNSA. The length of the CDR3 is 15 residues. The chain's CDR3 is CASSLEHYSNQPQHF. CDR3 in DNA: TGTGCCAGCAGCTTAGAACATTATAGCAATCAGCCCCAGCATTTT.

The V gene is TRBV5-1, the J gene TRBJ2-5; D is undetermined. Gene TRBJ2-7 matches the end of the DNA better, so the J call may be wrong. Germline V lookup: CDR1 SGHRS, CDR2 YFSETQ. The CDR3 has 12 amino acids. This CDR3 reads CASSPPGSEQYF. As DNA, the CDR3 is TGCGCCAGCAGCCCCCCGGGTAGCGAGCAGTACTTC.

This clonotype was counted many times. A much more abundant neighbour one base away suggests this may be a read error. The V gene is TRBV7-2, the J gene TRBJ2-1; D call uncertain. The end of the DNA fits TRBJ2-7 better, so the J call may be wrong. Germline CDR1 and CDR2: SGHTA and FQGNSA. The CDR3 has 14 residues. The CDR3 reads CASSPLTSYNEQYF. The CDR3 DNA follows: TGTGCCAGCAGCCCTTTAACCTCCTACAATGAGCAGTACTTC.

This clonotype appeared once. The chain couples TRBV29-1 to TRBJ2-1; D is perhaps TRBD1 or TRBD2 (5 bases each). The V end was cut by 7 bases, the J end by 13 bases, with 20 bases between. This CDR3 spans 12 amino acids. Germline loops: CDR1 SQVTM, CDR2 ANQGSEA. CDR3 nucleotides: TGCAGCGCCTTTGTCGGAGTGGGGACCCAGTTCTTC. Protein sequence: CSAFVGVGTQFF.

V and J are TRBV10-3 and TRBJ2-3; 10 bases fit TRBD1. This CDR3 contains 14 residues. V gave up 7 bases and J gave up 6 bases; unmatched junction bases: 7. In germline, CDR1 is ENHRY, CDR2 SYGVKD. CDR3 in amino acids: CAITAGTGVDTQYF. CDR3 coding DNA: TGTGCCATCACCGCCGGGACAGGGGTGGATACGCAGTATTTT.